This entry features one T cell receptor (beta chain) sequence. TCRdb's table, derived via immunoSEQ multiplex PCR, lists solely in-frame clones and lacks some. The sample has 300,000 to 350,000 clones, about 87% seen once. These data are taken from a study of blood T cell repertoires in COVID-19. The CDR3 has 14 amino acids. Germline V gene data show CDR1 as KGHDR and CDR2 as SFDVKD. V lost 5 bases, J lost 2 bases, and 11 bases lay in between. The material sequenced was peripheral blood. The sequence was obtained from a woman between 25 and 40 years old with COVID-19, enrolled during active disease. The rearrangement links TRBV24-1 to TRBJ1-2; perhaps TRBD1 as D (5 bases). CDR3 amino acids: CATSAPPGNYGYTF. The CDR3 nucleotides read TGTGCCACCAGTGCTCCACCAGGGAACTATGGCTACACCTTC.